Described below is a single T cell receptor beta chain sequence and its context. This record belongs to a study of control samples from healthy donors and cancer patients. Trimming took 1 base from V and 7 from J; bases not matched to a gene: 13. CDR1 and CDR2 (germline): SGHTA, FQGTGA. This CDR3 has 17 amino acids. Profiling relied on immunoSEQ multiplex PCR, and the TCRdb table lists in-frame clones only, not all of them. In the table there are 120,000 to 150,000 clones, 75% to 95% of which are singletons. The TCR was taken from a man between 25 and 39 years old in good health. Sequencing used blood. The rearrangement joins TRBV7-3 to TRBJ2-3; 8 bases agree with TRBD2. DNA for the CDR3: TGTGCCAGCAGCTTAAGTCTGGAACGGGGGGGCCGTAATACGCAGTATTTT. Translated: CASSLSLERGGRNTQYF.